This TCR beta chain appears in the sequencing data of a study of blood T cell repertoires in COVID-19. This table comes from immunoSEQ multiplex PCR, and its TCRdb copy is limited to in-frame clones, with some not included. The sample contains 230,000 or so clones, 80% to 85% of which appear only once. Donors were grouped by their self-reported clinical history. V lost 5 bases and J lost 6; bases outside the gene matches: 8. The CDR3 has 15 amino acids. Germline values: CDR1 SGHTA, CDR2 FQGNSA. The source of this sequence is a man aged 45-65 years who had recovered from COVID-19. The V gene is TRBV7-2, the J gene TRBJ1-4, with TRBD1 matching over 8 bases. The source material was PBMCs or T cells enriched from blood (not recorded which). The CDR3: CASSAGQGLYEKLFF. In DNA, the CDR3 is TGTGCCAGCAGCGCAGGACAGGGTTTATATGAAAAACTGTTTTTT.